This passage covers 28 T cell receptor beta chains from one sample sequenced in a study of early T cells in non-severe SARS-CoV-2 infection (dated by TCRdb to about 2021). Library preparation employed 5' RACE. TCRdb records NextSeq 500 as the sequencer. The raw public reads went through TCRdb reprocessing: fastp at Q25, MiXCR clone calling, in-frame beta chains kept. Entries are consolidated by CDR3 protein sequence, retaining the most common genes and DNA. Counted in this sample were some 98,000 distinct CDR3 sequences; roughly 15% of them appeared once. The ten most abundant clones make up roughly 1.2% of the sample. The sequenced sample was whole blood. These receptors were collected from an adult who was a healthcare worker with PCR-confirmed SARS-CoV-2 infection or an uninfected control (not recorded which).

The genes are TRBV11-2 and TRBJ2-1; D may be TRBD1 (5 bases). Trimming took 3 bases from V and 10 from J, leaving 10 bases between them. Germline lookup yields CDR1 SGHAT and CDR2 FQNNGV. The CDR3 has 12 amino acids. CDR3 residues: CASSFHYREQFF. The CDR3 DNA reads as TGTGCCAGCAGCTTTCACTACAGGGAGCAGTTCTTC.

The sample holds a few counts of this clonotype. The rearrangement uses TRBV12-3 or TRBV12-4 and TRBJ1-5; D remains ambiguous. CDR3 size: 13 residues. Trimming took off 5 bases at V and 5 bases at J, with 10 bases between the two ends. The CDR3 loop is CASSLNADQPQHF. The CDR3 DNA reads as TGTGCCAGCAGTCTTAATGCGGATCAGCCCCAGCATTTT.

The chain recombines TRBV29-1 with TRBJ1-4; D remains unclear. The germline V gene has CDR1 SQVTM and CDR2 ANQGSEA. V lost 7 bases and J 4 bases, leaving 16 bases between the germline ends. The CDR3 runs 14 residues. CDR3 loop: CSASTLGINEKLFF. CDR3 nucleotides: TGCAGCGCTTCAACCCTGGGCATTAATGAAAAACTGTTTTTT.

This clonotype was counted a few times. The rearrangement links TRBV7-2 to TRBJ2-3; 8 positions match TRBD2. The junction had 18 bases not matched to a gene; V was cut back by 4 bases and J by 12 bases. This CDR3 contains 16 residues. CDR1 and CDR2 (germline): SGHTA, FQGNSA. The CDR3 spells CASSYLMGGGYPSQYF. CDR3 bases: TGTGCCAGCAGCTACCTAATGGGCGGGGGGTACCCCTCCCAGTATTTT. Full variable domain (rest looked up from reference TRBV7-2 and TRBJ2-3): GAGVSQSPSNKVTEKGKDVELRCDPISGHTALYWYRQSLGQGLEFLIYFQGNSAPDKSGLPSDRFSAERTGGSVSTLTIQRTQQEDSAVYLCASSYLMGGGYPSQYFGPGTRLTVL.

This clonotype was counted between two and nine times. The chain employs TRBV25-1 and TRBJ1-1, with a weak D call TRBD1 (5 bases). This CDR3 is 13 amino acids long. Germline V gene lookup returns CDR1 MGHDK and CDR2 SYGVNS. V was shortened by 6 bases and J by 1 base, with 9 bases between the two germline ends. CDR3 sequence reads: CASRGRGNTEAFF. For the CDR3, the DNA is TGTGCCAGCAGGGGACGGGGGAACACTGAAGCTTTCTTT.

Ten or more counts support this clonotype. The chain employs TRBV29-1 and TRBJ2-7, with 10 bases identical to TRBD2. The CDR3 is made up of 15 amino acids. CDR1 and CDR2 from the germline V gene are SQVTM and ANQGSEA. V lost 2 bases to trimming and J lost 3 bases; unmatched junction nucleotides: 7. The CDR3 DNA is TGCAGCGTTGAACTAGCGGGAGCTGGGGACTACGAGCAGTACTTC. Amino acids: CSVELAGAGDYEQYF.

The V and J genes are TRBV18 and TRBJ2-5; D may be TRBD1 (6 bases). Between the trimmed V and J ends, which lost 2 bases and 7 bases, there was a span of 8 bases. Germline CDR1 reads KGHSH; CDR2 reads LQKENI. This CDR3 has 12 amino acids. In nucleotides, the CDR3 is TGTGCCAGCTCACCAGAGGGGGTGACCCAGTACTTC. Protein: CASSPEGVTQYF. Full variable domain (remainder filled in from reference TRBV18 and TRBJ2-5): NAGVMQNPRHLVRRRGQEARLRCSPMKGHSHVYWYRQLPEEGLKFMVYLQKENIIDESGMPKERFSAEFPKEGPSILRIQQVVRGDSAAYFCASSPEGVTQYFGPGTRLLVL.

This clonotype was counted only a few times. The rearrangement links TRBV11-3 to TRBJ1-2; tentative D call: TRBD1 (6 bases). The germline gives CDR1 SGHNT, CDR2 YENEEA. With 0 bases removed from V and 1 base from J, the gap between germline ends came to 18 bases. The CDR3 contains 18 residues. The CDR3 coding sequence is TGTGCCAGCAGCTTAGAAGTTATTCGGACAGCTTGTAACTATGGCTACACCTTC. Translated: CASSLEVIRTACNYGYTF.

This clonotype was seen a few times. The chain couples TRBV7-9 to TRBJ2-6; D not certain. V was pared by 3 bases and J by 12 bases, with 12 bases between. CDR1 and CDR2 from the germline V gene are SEHNR and FQNEAQ (reference sequence). This CDR3 region has 13 residues. The CDR3 DNA follows: TGTGCCAGCAGCTTTAGCACCGCCGGCGTCCTGACTTTC. This codes for CASSFSTAGVLTF.

The chain is built from TRBV7-2 and TRBJ1-1; D is undetermined. Deletions cut 5 bases from V and 5 bases from J, with 15 bases between. CDR3 length equals 14 residues. The V gene's germline CDR1 is SGHTA and CDR2 FQGNSA. DNA for the CDR3: TGTGCCAGCAGCCCCCATGCCGGGAAAACTGAAGCTTTCTTT. Encoded protein: CASSPHAGKTEAFF.

This clonotype has at least ten counts. This chain links TRBV7-2 with TRBJ1-6; 10 bases agree with TRBD1. Germline loops: CDR1 SGHTA, CDR2 FQGNSA. This CDR3 region has 15 residues. V lost 4 bases, J lost 10 bases, and 7 bases stayed unmatched. The CDR3 sequence is CASSSTGGLESPLHF. CDR3 nucleotides: TGTGCCAGCAGCTCGACAGGGGGCTTAGAATCACCCCTCCACTTT.

Concerning this clonotype: Germline and junction disagree at one end, which may indicate a read error. The chain carries TRBV6-5 and TRBJ1-5, with TRBD1 matching over 8 bases. This CDR3 has 15 amino acids. Looked up from germline, CDR1 is MNHEY and CDR2 is SVGAGI. The CDR3 DNA sequence: TGTGCCAGCAGATCTGGACAGGGTGTGAATCAGCACCAGCATTTT. Its translation is CASRSGQGVNQHQHF.

Only a few counts were recorded for this clonotype. The chain employs TRBV27 and TRBJ1-1, with no clear D. The CDR3 contains 19 residues. The germline CDR1 and CDR2 sequences are MNHEY and SMNVEV (reference sequence). The V gene lost 2 bases and the J gene lost 0 bases, with 22 bases spanning the gap. CDR3 sequence reads: CASSLGGRGGLIMNTEAFF. In DNA, the CDR3 is TGTGCCAGCAGTTTAGGCGGGCGCGGTGGCCTGATAATGAACACTGAAGCTTTCTTT.

The rearrangement joins TRBV10-3 to TRBJ1-1; tentatively, D is TRBD1 (5 bases). The CDR3 consists of 15 residues. Trimming took 2 bases from V and 3 from J, leaving 13 bases between them. Germline-derived CDR1 and CDR2 are ENHRY and SYGVKD. CDR3 coding DNA: TGTGCCATCAGTGAGCTCGGGGGAGTTTACACTGAAGCTTTCTTT. Amino acid sequence: CAISELGGVYTEAFF.

The CDR3 DNA reads TGTGCCAGCAGAGGGAATCTCGAAGTGGATGAGCAGTTCTTC. Translated, it gives CASRGNLEVDEQFF. The chain links TRBV25-1 to TRBJ2-1; D is ambiguous. Trimming left V 6 bases short and J 8 bases short, with 17 bases between. The length of the CDR3 is 14 residues. Germline values: CDR1 MGHDK, CDR2 SYGVNS.

This clonotype turned up a few times. The chain couples TRBV15 to TRBJ2-5; the match to TRBD2 covers 8 bases. After removal of 6 bases from V and 1 base from J, the junction contained 7 bases not matched to a gene. CDR3 size: 15 residues. Germline CDR1 is LNHNV and CDR2 is YYDKDF (reference sequence). Here the CDR3 DNA reads TGTGCCACCAGGAACGGGGGGGCAGTCCAAGAGACCCAGTACTTC. This sequence encodes CATRNGGAVQETQYF.

This clonotype was counted only a few times. The CDR3 DNA reads TGTGCCAGCAGTTTTCCCCGTTCGTGGGGGGCTAACTATGGCTACACCTTC. Translation: CASSFPRSWGANYGYTF. The rearrangement joins TRBV28 to TRBJ1-2; tentatively, D is TRBD1 (5 bases). CDR3 length: 17 amino acids. V was clipped by 3 bases and J by 0 bases, with 17 bases between them. The germline V gene has CDR1 MDHEN and CDR2 SYDVKM.

This clonotype was picked up a small number of times. The chain carries TRBV5-5 and TRBJ2-7; D is possibly TRBD1 (5 bases). Trimming removed 4 bases from V and 3 bases from J, with 14 bases in between. Germline CDR1 and CDR2: SGHKS and YYEKEE (reference sequence). The CDR3 contains 14 residues. The CDR3 DNA is TGTGCCAGCAGCCCTTTGGACATAATCTACGAGCAGTACTTC. Residues: CASSPLDIIYEQYF.

The chain carries TRBV6-1 and TRBJ2-7; 9 bases align to TRBD1. The length of the CDR3 is 17 residues. The germline V gene encodes CDR1 MNHNS and CDR2 SASEGT. The CDR3 sequence: CADKGQGRINFSYEQYF. In DNA form, the CDR3 reads TGTGCTGACAAAGGACAGGGGCGCATCAACTTCTCCTACGAGCAGTACTTC.

This clonotype has just a few counts. The chain combines TRBV6-2 or TRBV6-3 with TRBJ2-2; TRBD2 matches at 11 bases. V lost 6 bases and J lost 7; bases outside the gene matches: 10. Germline loops: CDR1 MNHEY, CDR2 SVGEGT. CDR3 length equals 16 residues. The CDR3 is CASSRLAGILNGELFF. In nucleotides, the CDR3 is TGTGCCAGCAGCCGACTAGCGGGGATTCTAAACGGGGAGCTGTTTTTT.

This clonotype was seen ten or more times. The CDR3: CASSYAPWQGPSNEQFF. The CDR3 DNA is TGTGCCAGCAGTTACGCCCCATGGCAGGGACCGTCCAATGAGCAGTTCTTC. J is TRBJ2-1 and V is TRBV6-2 or TRBV6-3, with D perhaps assigned TRBD1 or TRBD2 (5 bases each). The CDR3 length is 17 residues. Germline lookup yields CDR1 MNHEY and CDR2 SVGEGT. V was cut by 2 bases and J by 6 bases, with 20 bases left in between.

V is TRBV28 and J is TRBJ2-7, with 8 bases matching TRBD2. The CDR3 has 16 residues. V gave up 4 bases and J gave up 5 bases; unmatched junction bases: 13. CDR1 is MDHEN, CDR2 SYDVKM, per germline. Here the CDR3 reads CASSSTDRGGMDEQYF. CDR3 sequence (DNA): TGTGCCAGCAGTTCCACCGACCGGGGGGGGATGGACGAGCAGTACTTC.

The chain is built from TRBV20-1 and TRBJ1-6, with a weak D call TRBD1 (5 bases). V gave up 0 bases and J gave up 0 bases, with 12 bases separating them. CDR1 is DFQATT, CDR2 SNEGSKA, per germline (reference sequence). This CDR3 contains 17 residues. The CDR3 sequence is CSARDLTASSYNSPLHF. DNA for the CDR3: TGCAGTGCTAGAGATCTGACAGCGTCCTCCTATAATTCACCCCTCCACTTT.

The chain has TRBV6-2 or TRBV6-3 and TRBJ2-3, with unresolved D. The V end was cut by 6 bases, the J end by 2 bases, with 15 bases between. This CDR3 comprises 15 residues. Germline CDR1 is MNHEY and CDR2 is SVGEGT. CDR3 loop: CASSPTPEPTDTQYF. As DNA, the CDR3 is TGTGCCAGCAGCCCGACTCCTGAACCCACAGATACGCAGTATTTT.

In this sample, this clonotype turned up a few times. The chain has TRBV29-1 and TRBJ1-4; possibly TRBD1 for D (5 bases). V was trimmed by 5 bases and J by 8 bases, leaving 15 bases between them. The CDR3 is 13 amino acids. CDR1 and CDR2 from the germline V gene are SQVTM and ANQGSEA. The CDR3 protein is CSVYGIGGEKLFF. DNA for the CDR3: TGCAGCGTTTACGGTATCGGGGGAGAAAAACTGTTTTTT.

The rearrangement uses TRBV5-4 and TRBJ2-1; 12 bases fit TRBD2. This CDR3 is 17 amino acids long. Germline assignment: CDR1 SGHNT and CDR2 YYREEE (reference sequence). J lost 3 bases, V lost 4 bases, and 8 bases had no gene match. The CDR3 sequence is CASSSASGRAVYNEQFF. CDR3 in DNA: TGTGCCAGCAGCAGCGCTAGCGGGAGGGCCGTCTACAATGAGCAGTTCTTC.

This clonotype occurred a few times. The rearrangement uses TRBV7-6 and TRBJ2-1, with D perhaps given as TRBD1 or TRBD2 (6 bases each). The CDR3 consists of 15 residues. The V gene lost 2 bases and the J gene lost 7 bases, with 15 bases spanning the gap. Germline loops: CDR1 SGHVS, CDR2 FNYEAQ. CDR3 residues: CASSLILGGGNEQFF. The CDR3 region has the DNA TGTGCCAGCAGCTTAATTTTGGGGGGCGGTAATGAGCAGTTCTTC.

At least ten counts were recorded for this clonotype. CDR3: CASSSGPGSPLHF. In DNA, the CDR3 is TGTGCCAGCAGTTCGGGACCAGGTTCACCCCTCCACTTT. The chain couples TRBV6-2 or TRBV6-3 to TRBJ1-6; a possible D gene is TRBD1 (5 bases). This CDR3 has 13 residues. Germline V CDR1 and CDR2: MNHEY, SVGEGT. Trimming cost V 4 bases and J 9 bases, with 10 bases left between them.